This is a list of T cell receptor beta chains from one sample in a study of CD4 T cells in relation to SARS-CoV-2 and coronaviruses. Libraries were prepared by immunoSEQ multiplex PCR; TCRdb keeps only in-frame clonotypes and omits some of them. Here the sample spans tens of thousands of clones, approximately 94% being singletons. Material: naive CD4+ T cells from PBMCs. These receptor sequences come from a human donor in good health. The CDR3 runs from the conserved cysteine through the conserved F or W. D genes are given only for firm matches. Rows may omit the clone size; those that give it use once, few, many or a size class.

V	D	size	J	length	CDR3	DNA
TRBV6-5	TRBD2	few	TRBJ2-7	14	CASRSSGRGYEQYF	TGTGCCAGCAGGTCTAGCGGGAGAGGTTACGAGCAGTACTTC
TRBV3-1/TRBV3-2	TRBD1	.	TRBJ2-5	16	CASSQPYGTGKETQYF	TGTGCCAGCAGCCAACCGTATGGGACAGGGAAAGAGACCCAGTACTTC
TRBV29-1	.	.	TRBJ2-1	14	CSVQGPSSYNEQFF	TGCAGCGTTCAGGGGCCCAGCTCCTACAATGAGCAGTTCTTC
TRBV12-3/TRBV12-4	.	.	TRBJ2-7	13	CASSLVLYYEQYF	TGTGCCAGCAGTTTAGTTCTGTACTACGAGCAGTACTTC
TRBV28	TRBD1	.	TRBJ2-7	13	CASSGTDSYEQYF	TGTGCCAGCTCCGGGACAGACTCATACGAGCAGTACTTC
TRBV24-1	.	.	TRBJ1-5	12	CATSTGDQPQHF	TGTGCCACCAGTACGGGGGATCAGCCCCAGCATTTT
TRBV27	.	few	TRBJ1-2	14	CASRASPGQYGYTF	TGTGCCAGCAGGGCCTCCCCCGGGCAATATGGCTACACCTTC
TRBV10-3	TRBD2	.	TRBJ2-5	14	CAISRGGSGETQYF	TGTGCCATCTCCCGCGGGGGTTCGGGAGAGACCCAGTACTTC
TRBV5-1	.	.	TRBJ2-7	16	CASSSVAGAGTYEQYF	TGCGCCAGCAGCTCCGTCGCGGGGGCGGGAACCTACGAGCAGTACTTC
TRBV28	.	.	TRBJ2-6	16	CASSLLGDSGANVLTF	TGTGCCAGCAGTTTATTGGGAGACTCTGGGGCCAACGTCCTGACTTTC
TRBV10-3	.	.	TRBJ2-1	17	CAISESLGVVANNEQFF	TGTGCCATCAGTGAGTCGCTGGGGGTAGTGGCAAACAATGAGCAGTTCTTC
TRBV28	.	.	TRBJ1-4	13	CASLGITNEKLFF	TGTGCCAGCCTCGGGATCACTAATGAAAAACTGTTTTTT
TRBV19	.	.	TRBJ1-5	17	CASSISGAGRSNQPQHF	TGTGCCAGTAGTATCTCGGGAGCAGGGCGGAGCAATCAGCCCCAGCATTTT
TRBV19	.	.	TRBJ2-7	13	CATMDGGRYEQYF	TGTGCCACTATGGACGGCGGCCGCTACGAGCAGTACTTC
TRBV3-1/TRBV3-2	.	.	TRBJ1-6	19	CASSQDLGRGSSYNSPLHF	TGTGCCAGCAGCCAAGATCTGGGGAGAGGGAGCTCCTATAATTCACCCCTCCACTTT
TRBV6-6	.	.	TRBJ2-5	11	CASSHQETQYF	TGTGCCAGCAGTCACCAAGAGACCCAGTACTTC
TRBV6-5	.	.	TRBJ2-7	11	CASSNLYEQYF	TGTGCCAGCAGTAACTTATACGAGCAGTACTTC
TRBV28	TRBD1	.	TRBJ1-2	13	CASRTTGDYGYTF	TGTGCCAGCAGGACGACAGGGGACTATGGCTACACCTTC
TRBV28	.	.	TRBJ1-5	14	CASRPGGSNQPQHF	TGTGCCAGCAGGCCGGGGGGGAGCAATCAGCCCCAGCATTTT
TRBV27	.	.	TRBJ1-1	14	CASIPQGKDTEAFF	TGTGCCAGCATCCCCCAGGGCAAGGACACTGAAGCTTTCTTT
TRBV7-9	.	.	TRBJ2-1	13	CASTSLSGTRDFF	TGTGCCAGCACCTCCCTATCTGGGACACGAGATTTCTTC
TRBV4-2	.	.	TRBJ2-7	15	CASSLSGTVTYEQYF	TGTGCCAGCAGCCTATCCGGGACGGTGACCTACGAGCAGTACTTC
TRBV7-8	.	once	TRBJ2-5	15	CASSFRRIGQETQYF	TGTGCCAGCAGCTTTCGTCGGATTGGCCAAGAGACCCAGTACTTC
TRBV28	.	.	TRBJ2-2	11	CASRSPGELFF	TGTGCCAGCAGATCTCCCGGGGAGCTGTTTTTT
TRBV4-1	.	.	TRBJ2-1	17	CASSQQAARSSYNEQFF	TGCGCCAGCAGCCAACAGGCAGCGAGGAGCTCCTACAATGAGCAGTTCTTC
TRBV18	.	.	TRBJ2-3	15	CASSPITGNTDTQYF	TGTGCCAGCTCACCAATCACAGGGAACACAGATACGCAGTATTTT
TRBV2	.	.	TRBJ1-5	15	CASTGLLVGHQPQHF	TGTGCCAGCACGGGTCTCTTAGTGGGCCATCAGCCCCAGCATTTT
TRBV11-2	.	.	TRBJ2-6	17	CASSHLGRVTGANVLTF	TGTGCCAGCAGCCACCTTGGGCGGGTGACTGGGGCCAACGTCCTGACTTTC
TRBV7-3	.	.	TRBJ2-7	15	CASSPPPNVSYEQYF	TGTGCCAGCAGCCCCCCCCCAAACGTCTCCTACGAGCAGTACTTC
TRBV18	TRBD1	.	TRBJ1-4	15	CASSPPRDRGEKLFF	TGTGCCAGCTCACCACCGCGGGACAGGGGGGAAAAACTGTTTTTT
TRBV19	.	.	TRBJ2-6	15	CASTRGPSGANVLTF	TGTGCCAGTACCCGAGGGCCCTCTGGGGCCAACGTCCTGACTTTC
TRBV19	.	.	TRBJ1-3	16	CASSIPGAPSGNTIYF	TGTGCCAGTAGTATCCCGGGAGCTCCTTCTGGAAACACCATATATTTT
TRBV18	.	.	TRBJ2-5	11	CASSPGETQYF	TGTGCCAGCTCACCGGGGGAGACCCAGTACTTC
TRBV2	.	.	TRBJ2-7	12	CASREQGYEQYF	TGTGCCAGCAGAGAACAAGGGTACGAGCAGTACTTC
TRBV7-8	TRBD2	.	TRBJ2-7	17	CASRRIPSAGAPYEQYF	TGTGCCAGCAGACGAATTCCATCGGCGGGAGCCCCCTACGAGCAGTACTTC
TRBV5-6	.	.	TRBJ2-4	14	CASSFQGSKNIQYF	TGTGCCAGCAGCTTCCAGGGGTCCAAAAACATTCAGTACTTC
TRBV18	.	.	TRBJ2-3	14	CASSRIASTDTQYF	TGTGCCAGCTCACGCATTGCTAGCACAGATACGCAGTATTTT
TRBV18	TRBD1	.	TRBJ2-5	17	CASSPRTGRGTLETQYF	TGTGCCAGCTCACCCCGGACAGGGCGGGGAACTCTGGAGACCCAGTACTTC
TRBV19	.	once	TRBJ2-4	13	CASSGRQVDIQYF	TGTGCCAGTAGCGGACGACAGGTTGACATTCAGTACTTC
TRBV27	.	.	TRBJ1-1	13	CASSLGREARAFF	TGTGCCAGCAGTTTGGGCAGGGAGGCTCGAGCTTTCTTT
TRBV19	.	.	TRBJ2-6	19	CASSLDSLSISSGANVLTF	TGTGCCAGTAGTCTGGACAGCCTCAGTATCAGCTCTGGGGCCAACGTCCTGACTTTC
TRBV5-6	.	.	TRBJ1-2	15	CASSLRGATNYGYTF	TGTGCCAGCAGCTTGAGGGGGGCGACTAACTATGGCTACACCTTC
TRBV6-2/TRBV6-3	.	.	TRBJ1-5	18	CASSYRLLSSGSNQPQHF	TGTGCCAGCAGTTACCGATTGTTATCCTCCGGGAGCAATCAGCCCCAGCATTTT
TRBV18	.	once	TRBJ1-1	16	CASSPRWGGIGTEAFF	TGTGCCAGCTCACCACGATGGGGCGGGATTGGAACTGAAGCTTTCTTT
TRBV6-2/TRBV6-3	.	.	TRBJ2-3	12	CASSGGGFTQYF	TGTGCCAGCAGTGGCGGGGGCTTCACGCAGTATTTT
TRBV30	.	.	TRBJ2-7	12	CAWDRSSYEQYF	TGTGCCTGGGACAGGAGCTCCTACGAGCAGTACTTC
TRBV5-8	TRBD2	.	TRBJ2-1	18	CASSLDGLAGDTYNEQFF	TGTGCCAGCAGCTTGGATGGGTTGGCGGGAGACACCTACAATGAGCAGTTCTTC
TRBV19	.	.	TRBJ1-3	14	CASTFGPNRNTIYF	TGTGCCAGTACTTTTGGACCGAACCGAAACACCATATATTTT
TRBV6-5	TRBD2	.	TRBJ2-7	15	CASSYSPAGVYEQYF	TGTGCCAGCAGTTACTCCCCAGCGGGAGTGTACGAGCAGTACTTC
TRBV6-5	.	once	TRBJ2-7	14	CASSYSGQRYEQYF	TGTGCCAGCAGTTACTCGGGCCAGCGCTACGAGCAGTACTTC
TRBV6-5	.	.	TRBJ2-7	15	CASNNGGARQGEQYF	TGTGCCAGCAACAACGGCGGGGCTCGGCAGGGGGAGCAGTACTTC
TRBV7-8	.	.	TRBJ2-7	14	CASKGRGSTYEQYF	TGTGCCAGCAAAGGCCGGGGCAGTACCTACGAGCAGTACTTC
TRBV2	.	.	TRBJ2-7	15	CASSEALGGLDEQYF	TGTGCCAGCAGTGAAGCGCTTGGGGGGCTCGACGAGCAGTACTTC
TRBV28	.	.	TRBJ2-1	13	CASRRRIPAEQFF	TGTGCCAGCAGGCGAAGGATCCCGGCGGAGCAGTTCTTC